The TCR beta chain under discussion was sequenced for a study of PD-1 blockade in mismatch repair-deficient tumors. The CDR3 extends over 13 amino acids. Germline V gives CDR1 SGHRS, CDR2 YFSETQ. The V end was cut by 2 bases, the J end by 1 base, with 6 bases between. Only in-frame clones appear in the TCRdb table, and some are missing; sequencing was by immunoSEQ multiplex PCR. The sample contains around 100,000 clones, 82% of which appear only once. TCR sequencing covered a few patients who responded to pembrolizumab. This TCR was sampled from an adult with mismatch repair-deficient cancer. This chain connects TRBV5-1 to TRBJ1-1, with D unclear. Material: peripheral blood, obtained approximately 35 weeks after starting pembrolizumab. CDR3: CASSFAGNTEAFF. Written as DNA, the CDR3 is TGCGCCAGCAGCTTTGCAGGGAACACTGAAGCTTTCTTT.